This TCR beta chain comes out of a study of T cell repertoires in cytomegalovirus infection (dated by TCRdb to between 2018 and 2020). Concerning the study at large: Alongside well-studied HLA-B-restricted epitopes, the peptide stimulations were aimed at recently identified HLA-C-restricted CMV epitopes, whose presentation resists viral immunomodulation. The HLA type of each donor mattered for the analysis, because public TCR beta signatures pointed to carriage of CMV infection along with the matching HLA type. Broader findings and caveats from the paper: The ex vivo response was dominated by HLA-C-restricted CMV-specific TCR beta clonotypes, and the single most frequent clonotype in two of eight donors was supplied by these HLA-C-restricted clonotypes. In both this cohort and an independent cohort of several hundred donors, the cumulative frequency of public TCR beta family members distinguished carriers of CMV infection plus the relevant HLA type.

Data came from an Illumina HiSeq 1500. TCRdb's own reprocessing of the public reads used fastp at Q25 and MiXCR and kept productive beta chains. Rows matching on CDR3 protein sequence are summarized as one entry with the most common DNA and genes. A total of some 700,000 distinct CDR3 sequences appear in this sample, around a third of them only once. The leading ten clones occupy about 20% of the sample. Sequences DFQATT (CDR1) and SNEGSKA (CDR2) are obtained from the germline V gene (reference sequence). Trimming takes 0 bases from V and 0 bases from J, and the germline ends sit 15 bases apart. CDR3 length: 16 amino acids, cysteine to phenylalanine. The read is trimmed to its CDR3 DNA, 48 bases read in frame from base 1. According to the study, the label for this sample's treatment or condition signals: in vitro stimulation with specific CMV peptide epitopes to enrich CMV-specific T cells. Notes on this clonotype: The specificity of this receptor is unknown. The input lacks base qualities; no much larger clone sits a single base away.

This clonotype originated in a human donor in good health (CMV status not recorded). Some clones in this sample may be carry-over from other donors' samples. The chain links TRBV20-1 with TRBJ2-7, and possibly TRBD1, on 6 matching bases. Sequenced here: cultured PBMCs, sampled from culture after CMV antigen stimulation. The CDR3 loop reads CSARDISGVGSYEQYF. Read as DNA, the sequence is TGCAGTGCTAGAGATATATCAGGGGTAGGCTCCTACGAGCAGTACTTC.